This entry describes one T cell receptor (beta chain). These data are taken from a study of blood T cell repertoires in COVID-19. Study as a whole: Italy, Spain and the United States were the sources of the convalescent and acute COVID-19 samples. T cells, B-cell-depleted T cells, or PBMCs provided the cDNA or gDNA that served as material.

CDR3 length equals 15 residues. J lost 2 bases, V lost 5 bases, and 7 bases had no gene match. Germline V CDR1 and CDR2: SGHRS, YFSETQ. Source study methods: Amplification of reference gene primers was used by the study to estimate nucleated cell counts. Clones were sequenced by immunoSEQ multiplex PCR, and TCRdb holds only the in-frame ones, with some missing. That table supplies the V and J calls and clone size; D and trimming were determined from the DNA. The sample records about 150,000 clones, about 77% being singletons. The TCR was taken from a woman older than 75 with acute or convalescent COVID-19. V and J are TRBV5-1 and TRBJ2-1, with TRBD2 matching over 7 bases. The material sequenced was peripheral blood. The CDR3 is CASRGGTVPYNEQFF. The CDR3 DNA reads TGCGCCAGCAGGGGGGGGACGGTCCCCTACAATGAGCAGTTCTTC.